The entry below gives a single T cell receptor (beta chain) sequence along with its context. The sample originates from a study of blood T cell repertoires in COVID-19. Study information: Spain, Italy and the United States supplied samples that represented acute and convalescent COVID-19. Sources were T cells, B-cell-depleted T cells, or PBMCs; the material itself was cDNA or gDNA.

V lost 6 bases and J 0 bases, leaving 8 bases between the germline ends. This CDR3 is built from 13 residues. The germline V gene has CDR1 MDHEN and CDR2 SYDVKM. Measured with immunoSEQ multiplex PCR; TCRdb has only the in-frame clones, and not every one. The repertoire holds under 250,000 clones, approximately 88% seen once, with 27% in the top ten. Sequencing input: peripheral blood. The chain joins TRBV28 to TRBJ1-1; no clear D. The receptor was derived from a man in his forties with acute or convalescent COVID-19. The DNA of the CDR3 is TGTGCCAGCAGCCCCCAGATGAACACTGAAGCTTTCTTT. Translated: CASSPQMNTEAFF.